The clone carrying this TCR beta chain was seen only a few times. The data stem from a study of blood T cell repertoires in COVID-19. Study details: Samples representing acute and convalescent COVID-19 were sourced from the United States, Italy and Spain.

V was clipped by 3 bases and J by 7 bases, with 15 bases between them. Germline CDR1 and CDR2: KGHSH and LQKENI. The CDR3 sequence is 14 residues long. Profiled with immunoSEQ multiplex PCR; TCRdb holds only in-frame clones, not every one. This table holds 200,000 to 300,000 clones, roughly 80% found once. The J gene is TRBJ1-1, the V gene TRBV18; TRBD1 is a possible D gene (6 bases). The receptor was isolated from a woman older than 75 with COVID-19, enrolled during active disease. The material sequenced was peripheral blood. The CDR3 region has the DNA TGTGCCAGCTCACCGGAGACAGGCGGACATGAAGCTTTCTTT. It specifies CASSPETGGHEAFF. The variable domain in full, completed from reference TRBV18 and TRBJ1-1, reads NAGVMQNPRHLVRRRGQEARLRCSPMKGHSHVYWYRQLPEEGLKFMVYLQKENIIDESGMPKERFSAEFPKEGPSILRIQQVVRGDSAAYFCASSPETGGHEAFFGQGTRLTVV.